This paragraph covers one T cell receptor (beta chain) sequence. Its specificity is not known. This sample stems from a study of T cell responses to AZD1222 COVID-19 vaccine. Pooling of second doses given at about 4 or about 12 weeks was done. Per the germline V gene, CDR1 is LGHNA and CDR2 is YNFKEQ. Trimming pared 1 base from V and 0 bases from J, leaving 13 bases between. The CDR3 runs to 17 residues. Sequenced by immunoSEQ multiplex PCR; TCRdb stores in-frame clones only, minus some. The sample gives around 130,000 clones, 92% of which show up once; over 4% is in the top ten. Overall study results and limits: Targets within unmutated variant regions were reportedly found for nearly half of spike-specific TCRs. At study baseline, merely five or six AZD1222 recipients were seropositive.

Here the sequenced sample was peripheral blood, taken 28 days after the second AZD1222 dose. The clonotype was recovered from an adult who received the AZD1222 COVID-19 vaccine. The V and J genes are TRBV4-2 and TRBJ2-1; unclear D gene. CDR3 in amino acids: CASSQGYSTPSYNEQFF. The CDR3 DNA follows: TGTGCCAGCAGCCAAGGGTATAGCACCCCCTCCTACAATGAGCAGTTCTTC.